This note documents a single T cell receptor (beta chain) sequence. The CDR3 spans 13 residues. CDR1 and CDR2 (germline): SGHVS, FQNEAQ. V lost 1 base to trimming and J lost 4 bases, with 7 bases between them. TCR beta CDR3 regions were amplified from RNA transcripts. HTBI primers drove first-round RT-PCR of the TCR CDR3. TCRdb used MiXCR to reprocess the multiplex PCR reads, holding one entry per CDR3 protein. Here the sample spans about 510,000 distinct CDR3 sequences, roughly 45% being singletons. The data belong to a study of T cells in Graves' hyperthyroidism and ophthalmopathy. The sequencing input was peripheral blood or thyroid tissue (not recorded which). This TCR was sampled from an adult woman with Graves' disease, either hyperthyroidism or ophthalmopathy (not recorded which). The rearrangement uses TRBV7-8 and TRBJ1-2; D is ambiguous. For the CDR3, the DNA is TGTGCCAGCAGCTTAGTGTTGGGCTATGGCTACACCTTC. Residues: CASSLVLGYGYTF.